This T cell receptor beta chain was identified during a study of T cells of healthy individuals. Per the germline V gene, CDR1 is SEHNR and CDR2 is FQNEAQ (reference sequence). The CDR3 spans 12 residues. V was shortened by 1 base and J by 5 bases, with 3 bases between the two germline ends. TCRdb redid the calling of the 5' RACE reads with MiXCR, one entry per CDR3 protein. The profile shows tens of thousands of distinct CDR3 sequences, about 15% of them singletons. This clonotype was sampled from a human donor in good health. The gene calls are TRBV7-9 and TRBJ2-4; D remains unclear. As DNA, the CDR3 is TGTGCCAGCAGCTTAGAAGAAAACATTCAGTACTTC. It is translated as CASSLEENIQYF. Combining the CDR3 with reference TRBV7-9 and TRBJ2-4 gives the whole variable domain DTGVSQNPRHKITKRGQNVTFRCDPISEHNRLYWYRQTLGQGPEFLTYFQNEAQLEKSRLLSDRFSAERPKGSFSTLEIQRTEQGDSAMYLCASSLEENIQYFGAGTRLSVL.